Detailed here is one TCR beta chain. This record comes from a study of T cell responses to AZD1222 COVID-19 vaccine. The CDR3 covers 15 residues. Germline lookup yields CDR1 LNHDA and CDR2 SQIVND (reference sequence). V was trimmed by 3 bases and J by 0 bases, leaving 9 bases between them. Sequencing was performed with immunoSEQ multiplex PCR; in TCRdb, only in-frame clones are kept and a portion is missing. Of about 160,000 clones detected, 90% to 95% appear once; the ten largest clones hold 0.9% to 1.2%. The TCR sequence derives from an adult who received the AZD1222 COVID-19 vaccine. Material: peripheral blood, obtained 28 days after the second AZD1222 dose. The V and J genes are TRBV19 and TRBJ1-5; no clear D. The CDR3 DNA reads as TGTGCCAGTAGTATCGGGCTTTTTAGCAATCAGCCCCAGCATTTT. Protein: CASSIGLFSNQPQHF.